The entry that follows covers one TCR beta chain sequence. Methods used by the authors: It was from reference gene primer amplification that nucleated cell counts were estimated. Some clones are missing from TCRdb's copy, which holds only in-frame ones; the method was immunoSEQ multiplex PCR. V and J calls and clone size come straight from that table; D and trimming were deduced from the DNA. The sample lists about 45,000 clones, over 75% occurring once. Per the germline V gene, CDR1 is MNHNY and CDR2 is SVGAGI (reference sequence). The CDR3 has 16 amino acids. The J segment lost 3 bases and the V segment lost 7 bases, leaving 8 bases of the junction unmatched. This entry comes from a study of blood T cell repertoires in COVID-19. Study background: From the United States, Italy and Spain came samples of acute and convalescent COVID-19. Nucleic acid was either cDNA or gDNA, and it came from T cells, B-cell-depleted T cells, or PBMCs.

Sequencing was performed on peripheral blood. The sequence came from a human donor in a cohort sampled during active COVID-19. The gene calls are TRBV6-6 and TRBJ2-6; 8 bases map to TRBD1. Written as DNA, the CDR3 is TGTGCCAGCATATTACAGGGGGAAGGTGGGGCCAACGTCCTGACTTTC. Amino acids: CASILQGEGGANVLTF.